The 28 T cell receptor beta chains given below trace back to one sample, sequenced in a study of regulatory T cells in long-lasting Graves disease. Time point here: persistent/refractory GD, antithyroid drugs over 5 years with positive TRAb. The TCR library was prepared using RNA isolated from PBMCs. For TCR beta, libraries came from iRepertoire HTBI primers and Arm-PCR of CDR3 regions. One entry per CDR3 protein results from TCRdb running MiXCR on the multiplex PCR reads. The sample shows a few hundred thousand distinct CDR3 sequences, roughly a fifth of them seen only once. Sequenced here: peripheral blood mononuclear cells (PBMCs), sampled when the disease was refractory, from a patient treated with antithyroid drugs. Receptors originate from a female donor with Graves disease.

This clonotype was seen a few times. This chain connects TRBV28 to TRBJ2-3; TRBD2 matches 13 bases. Germline V gives CDR1 MDHEN, CDR2 SYDVKM. The CDR3 runs to 16 residues. The junction had 8 bases not matched to a gene; V was cut back by 5 bases and J by 6 bases. The CDR3 protein is CASSLTSGRPRDTQYF. In DNA, the CDR3 is TGTGCCAGCAGTCTGACTAGCGGGAGGCCTCGCGATACGCAGTATTTT.

The J gene is TRBJ1-2, the V gene TRBV15; D not resolved. This CDR3 has 14 amino acids. The V end lost 0 bases, the J end lost 6 bases, and 11 bases lay between the germline ends. Germline V gene sequence: CDR1 LNHNV, CDR2 YYDKDF (reference sequence). The CDR3 loop reads CATSRDSQSHGYTF. The CDR3 region has the DNA TGTGCCACCAGCAGAGACAGCCAGAGTCATGGCTACACCTTC.

This chain joins TRBV4-1 and TRBJ1-2; TRBD1 might be the D (5 bases). This CDR3 is 14 amino acids long. CDR1 MGHRA and CDR2 YSYEKL come from the germline V gene. The V gene lost 2 bases and the J gene lost 4 bases, with 11 bases spanning the gap. Here the CDR3 reads CASSQTADSYGYTF. CDR3 DNA sequence: TGCGCCAGCAGCCAAACCGCCGACAGCTATGGCTACACCTTC.

This clonotype was detected ten times or more. The chain employs TRBV10-1 and TRBJ2-2; possibly TRBD2 for D (6 bases). Trimming removed 5 bases at V and 3 bases at J, with 10 bases between. Germline V lookup: CDR1 WNHNN, CDR2 SYGVQD (reference sequence). The CDR3 spans 14 residues. As DNA, the CDR3 is TGCGCCAGCAGTAGCGGAGGGTACACCGGGGAGCTGTTTTTT. The encoded protein is CASSSGGYTGELFF.

The chain recombines TRBV12-5 with TRBJ2-3, with 13 bases lining up with TRBD2. The junction had 4 bases not matched to a gene; V was cut back by 5 bases and J by 2 bases. Germline lookup yields CDR1 LGHNT and CDR2 FRNRAP. This CDR3 is 16 amino acids long. The CDR3 protein is CASGAGLAGVTDTQYF. The CDR3 DNA follows: TGTGCTAGTGGTGCCGGACTAGCGGGAGTCACAGATACGCAGTATTTT.

This clonotype was counted ten times or more. The chain has TRBV27 and TRBJ1-4; a weak D match, TRBD1 (6 bases). Deletions cut 6 bases from V and 3 bases from J, with 14 bases between. The CDR3 is 15 amino acids. Germline V lookup: CDR1 MNHEY, CDR2 SMNVEV (reference sequence). CDR3: CASRRTGFSNEKLFF. CDR3 bases: TGTGCCAGCAGACGTACAGGGTTTTCTAATGAAAAACTGTTTTTT.

The chain has TRBV6-2 or TRBV6-3 and TRBJ2-1; D unresolved. Germline lookup yields CDR1 MNHEY and CDR2 SVGEGT. Trimming shortened V by 0 bases and J by 0 bases, and 9 bases separated the two germline ends. The CDR3 has 16 residues. The DNA of the CDR3 is TGTGCCAGCAGTTACTCGGTCGTTACCTCCTACAATGAGCAGTTCTTC. Its protein product is CASSYSVVTSYNEQFF.

Only a few counts were recorded for this clonotype. In DNA form, the CDR3 reads TGTGCCAGCAGTGATCCGAGGGGATCCTACGAGCAGTACTTC. The encoded protein is CASSDPRGSYEQYF. The chain recombines TRBV25-1 with TRBJ2-7; the D call may be TRBD1 or TRBD2 (5 bases each). V was shortened by 3 bases and J by 1 base, with 10 bases between the two germline ends. The germline V gene encodes CDR1 MGHDK and CDR2 SYGVNS. The CDR3 sequence is 14 residues long.

Only a few counts were recorded for this clonotype. This CDR3 is CASSLRLAGSTDTQHF. The CDR3 DNA reads TGTGCCAGCAGCCTTAGACTAGCGGGGAGCACAGATACGCAGCATTTT. This chain links TRBV28 with TRBJ2-3, with unresolved D. The J call could be wrong; TRBJ1-5 is a better fit for the DNA end. The CDR3 has 16 amino acids. Germline CDR1 MDHEN, CDR2 SYDVKM.

This clonotype was seen a handful of times. V and J are TRBV19 and TRBJ1-2; D unclear. The CDR3 runs to 16 residues. From germline, CDR1 is LNHDA and CDR2 SQIVND (reference sequence). V lost 1 base and J 4 bases, leaving 16 bases between the germline ends. This chain's CDR3 is CASSIGYSVTGYGYTF. For the CDR3, the DNA is TGTGCCAGTAGTATAGGGTACAGCGTTACTGGCTATGGCTACACCTTC.

This chain uses TRBV28 with TRBJ2-1, with D possibly matching TRBD2 (5 bases). Trimming stripped 5 bases from V and 6 bases from J, with 14 bases between. Germline V gene lookup returns CDR1 MDHEN and CDR2 SYDVKM. CDR3 size: 14 residues. Here the CDR3 DNA reads TGTGCCAGCAGTGGAGAGGACTTTTCCAATGAGCAGTTCTTC. Encoded protein: CASSGEDFSNEQFF. Together with reference TRBV28 and TRBJ2-1, the CDR3 gives the full variable domain: DVKVTQSSRYLVKRTGEKVFLECVQDMDHENMFWYRQDPGLGLRLIYFSYDVKMKEKGDIPEGYSVSREKKERFSLILESASTNQTSMYLCASSGEDFSNEQFFGPGTRLTVL.

The table lists this clonotype with many counts. V gene TRBV7-2 combines with J gene TRBJ2-6; D gene ambiguous. This CDR3 is built from 17 residues. Germline V gives CDR1 SGHTA, CDR2 FQGNSA. V lost 0 bases to trimming and J lost 0 bases, with 9 bases between them. CDR3 region: CASSLALGGSGANVLTF. The CDR3, as DNA: TGTGCCAGCAGCTTAGCCCTGGGCGGCTCTGGGGCCAACGTCCTGACTTTC. The complete variable domain, with remaining parts taken from reference TRBV7-2 and TRBJ2-6, reads GAGVSQSPSNKVTEKGKDVELRCDPISGHTALYWYRQSLGQGLEFLIYFQGNSAPDKSGLPSDRFSAERTGGSVSTLTIQRTQQEDSAVYLCASSLALGGSGANVLTFGAGSRLTVL.

This clonotype appeared many times. The chain recombines TRBV7-9 with TRBJ1-1; D may be TRBD1 (5 bases). Between the trimmed V and J ends, which lost 8 bases and 6 bases, there was a span of 10 bases. This CDR3 region has 11 residues. The germline V gene encodes CDR1 SEHNR and CDR2 FQNEAQ (reference sequence). The CDR3 spells CASRGEAEAFF. The CDR3 DNA follows: TGTGCCAGCCGGGGGGAAGCTGAAGCTTTCTTT. Full variable domain (outside the CDR3, taken from reference TRBV7-9 and TRBJ1-1): DTGVSQNPRHKITKRGQNVTFRCDPISEHNRLYWYRQTLGQGPEFLTYFQNEAQLEKSRLLSDRFSAERPKGSFSTLEIQRTEQGDSAMYLCASRGEAEAFFGQGTRLTVV.

This clonotype was seen many times. This chain connects TRBV3-1 to TRBJ1-1; 8 bases are shared with TRBD1. V dropped 2 bases and J dropped 11; count of bases not matched to a gene: 7. The CDR3 is 13 amino acids. Germline V CDR1 and CDR2: LGHDT, YNNKEL (reference sequence). The CDR3 is CASSQLDRDEAFF. The CDR3 region has the DNA TGTGCCAGCAGCCAATTGGACAGGGACGAGGCTTTCTTT. Complete variable domain (other parts from reference TRBV3-1 and TRBJ1-1): DTAVSQTPKYLVTQMGNDKSIKCEQNLGHDTMYWYKQDSKKFLKIMFSYNNKELIINETVPNRFSPKSPDKAHLNLHINSLELGDSAVYFCASSQLDRDEAFFGQGTRLTVV.

The chain has TRBV4-1 and TRBJ2-4, with D possibly being TRBD1 (5 bases). CDR3 length: 13 residues. CDR1 MGHRA and CDR2 YSYEKL come from the germline V gene. V lost 0 bases to trimming and J lost 6 bases, with 6 bases between them. The CDR3 reads CASSQDTGNIQYF. CDR3 DNA: TGCGCCAGCAGCCAAGACACAGGAAACATTCAGTACTTC.

This clonotype was detected ten times or more. This chain links TRBV2 with TRBJ1-1; TRBD1 matches at 7 bases. V gave up 9 bases and J gave up 4 bases; unmatched junction bases: 38. CDR1 is SNHLY, CDR2 FYNNEI, per germline. The CDR3 spans 23 residues. CDR3 in DNA: TGTGCCAGTAAAAGACCCCATCCCGGTACAGGGGACCTAGTTAGGCGTCTCGTCACTGAAGCTTTCTTT. This gives the protein CASKRPHPGTGDLVRRLVTEAFF.

This clonotype was counted a few times. This chain uses TRBV5-1 with TRBJ2-1; 12 nucleotides agree with TRBD2. The CDR3 length is 19 residues. V dropped 4 bases and J dropped 0; count of bases not matched to a gene: 11. The germline gives CDR1 SGHRS, CDR2 YFSETQ. The CDR3 spells CASSTPRTSGMSSYNEQFF. The CDR3 DNA is TGCGCCAGCAGCACACCCCGGACTAGCGGGATGAGCTCCTACAATGAGCAGTTCTTC.

The chain carries TRBV28 and TRBJ2-5; TRBD2 matches 11 bases. The CDR3 length is 15 residues. The J segment lost 5 bases and the V segment lost 3 bases, leaving 5 bases of the junction unmatched. Germline loops: CDR1 MDHEN, CDR2 SYDVKM. CDR3 amino acids: CASSFGTSGPETQYF. The DNA of the CDR3 is TGTGCCAGCAGTTTTGGGACTAGCGGTCCGGAGACCCAGTACTTC.

Only a few counts were recorded for this clonotype. J is TRBJ1-1 and V is TRBV29-1; D is perhaps TRBD1 (5 bases). The CDR3 loop spans 14 amino acids. V lost 6 bases and J lost 2, with 16 bases in between. Germline CDR1 SQVTM, CDR2 ANQGSEA. This chain's CDR3 is CSVRGSRKNTEAFF. CDR3 bases: TGCAGCGTAAGGGGATCCCGCAAAAACACTGAAGCTTTCTTT.

This chain joins TRBV7-3 and TRBJ2-2; the D is unclear. Germline CDR1 and CDR2: SGHTA and FQGTGA. This CDR3 has 16 residues. The V gene lost 3 bases and the J gene lost 2 bases, with 13 bases spanning the gap. The CDR3 region has the DNA TGTGCCAGCAGCTTGTTGGGCAGTCGTAACACCGGGGAGCTGTTTTTT. Its protein product is CASSLLGSRNTGELFF.

This clonotype was detected ten times or more. V usage is TRBV6-1 and J usage is TRBJ2-7; D remains unclear. V was shortened by 6 bases and J by 1 base, with 13 bases between the two germline ends. The CDR3 is made up of 14 amino acids. CDR1 MNHNS and CDR2 SASEGT come from the germline V gene. CDR3 loop: CASRGIVPSYEQYF. The CDR3 coding sequence is TGTGCCAGCAGGGGGATAGTCCCGTCCTACGAGCAGTACTTC.

This clonotype was recorded many times. The chain joins TRBV30 to TRBJ1-2; 10 nucleotides agree with TRBD1. Germline V gives CDR1 GTSNPN, CDR2 SVGIG (reference sequence). This CDR3 region has 15 residues. Losses at the gene ends were 4 bases for V and 2 bases for J; bases not matched to a gene: 7. DNA of the CDR3: TGTGCCTGGATGCATCGGGACAGGGGAAACTATGGCTACACCTTC. Translated, it gives CAWMHRDRGNYGYTF.

This clonotype was detected many times. The chain employs TRBV20-1 and TRBJ2-7; no reliable D call. The length of the CDR3 is 12 residues. Per the germline V gene, CDR1 is DFQATT and CDR2 is SNEGSKA (reference sequence). The germline V and J ends were trimmed by 0 bases and 3 bases, with 6 bases remaining between them. This chain's CDR3 is CSAREEGYEQYF. The DNA of the CDR3 is TGCAGTGCTAGAGAGGAAGGCTACGAGCAGTACTTC.

This clonotype was seen more than once but under ten times. V is TRBV28 and J is TRBJ2-3; D not resolved. Trimming removed 6 bases from V and 1 base from J, with 11 bases in between. Looked up from germline, CDR1 is MDHEN and CDR2 is SYDVKM. The CDR3 consists of 14 residues. The CDR3 DNA follows: TGTGCCAGCAGCGACCAAGGACGCACAGATACGCAGTATTTT. This sequence encodes CASSDQGRTDTQYF. The full variable domain, completed using reference TRBV28 and TRBJ2-3, is DVKVTQSSRYLVKRTGEKVFLECVQDMDHENMFWYRQDPGLGLRLIYFSYDVKMKEKGDIPEGYSVSREKKERFSLILESASTNQTSMYLCASSDQGRTDTQYFGPGTRLTVL.

In its sample, this clonotype was seen a few times. The chain combines TRBV6-2 or TRBV6-3 with TRBJ2-1; D call uncertain. Germline V gene sequence: CDR1 MNHEY, CDR2 SVGEGT. CDR3 size: 14 residues. Deletions cut 2 bases from V and 2 bases from J, with 7 bases between. The CDR3 region has the DNA TGTGCCAGCAGTTACGGCCACACCTACAATGAGCAGTTCTTC. Its protein product is CASSYGHTYNEQFF.

Concerning this clonotype itself: The likely explanation is a read error, given a far larger clone one base away. This sequence joins TRBV6-5 and TRBJ2-5; D uncertain. This CDR3 is 12 amino acids long. Trimming removed 10 bases at V and 5 bases at J, with 14 bases between. Germline loops: CDR1 MNHEY, CDR2 SVGAGI. The CDR3 here is CANQPRQETQYF. In DNA form, the CDR3 reads TGTGCCAACCAACCAAGGCAGGAGACCCAGTACTTC.

This clonotype appeared many times. J is TRBJ1-6 and V is TRBV2, with 7 bases that match TRBD1. J was trimmed by 9 bases and V by 3 bases; bases with no gene match: 5. Germline CDR1 SNHLY, CDR2 FYNNEI. The CDR3 runs to 14 residues. The CDR3 region is CASSDYGTASPLHF. CDR3 sequence (DNA): TGTGCCAGCAGTGATTATGGGACAGCTTCACCCCTCCACTTT.

This clonotype has a count of ten or more. The rearrangement joins TRBV28 to TRBJ2-7, with 13 bases fitting TRBD2. This CDR3 has 16 residues. J lost 5 bases, V lost 5 bases, and 9 bases had no gene match. Germline assignment: CDR1 MDHEN and CDR2 SYDVKM. The CDR3 loop reads CASSPWTSGSLNEQYF. DNA of the CDR3: TGTGCCAGCAGTCCATGGACTAGCGGGAGTCTGAACGAGCAGTACTTC.